This is a list of T cell receptor beta chains from one sample in a study of blood T cell repertoires in COVID-19. Only in-frame clones appear in the TCRdb table, and some are missing; sequencing was by immunoSEQ multiplex PCR. This table has about 100,000 clones, 70% to 90% appearing once. The sample taken for sequencing was peripheral blood. The receptors here all came from a human donor in a cohort sampled during active COVID-19. Each CDR3 is given with its conserved first and last residue. The D gene is left open where the match is weak. Clone size is not always given. Where it is, it says once, few, many or a class for expanded clones.

>NA|NA|TRBV30|TRBJ1-4
TGTGCCTGGAGTGTACAGGGTCTTAATGAAAAACTGTTTTTT
CAWSVQGLNEKLFF
>NA|NA|TRBV6-5|TRBJ2-7
TGTGCCAGCAGACTACGTTCCTACGAGCAGTACTTC
CASRLRSYEQYF
>NA|NA|TRBV9|TRBJ2-2
TGTGCCAGCAGCGTAGTACAGGGAAGACACGGGGAGCTGTTTTTT
CASSVVQGRHGELFF
>NA|NA|TRBV7-2|TRBJ2-1
TGTGCCAGCAGCTCGAGTCCTTACAATGAGCAGTTCTTC
CASSSSPYNEQFF
>TRBD1|NA|TRBV27|TRBJ2-2
TGTGCCAGCAGTCCAGGGGGGAACACCGGGGAGCTGTTTTTT
CASSPGGNTGELFF
>TRBD2|NA|TRBV28|TRBJ2-7
TGTGCCAGCAGTTCTCCGGCGGGGGTGATCGAACCCTACGAGCAGTACTTC
CASSSPAGVIEPYEQYF
>NA|NA|TRBV7-8|TRBJ2-5
TGTGCCAGCAGCCCTGGTCCCGGGGAGGTCCAGTACTTC
CASSPGPGEVQYF
>TRBD2|NA|TRBV27|TRBJ2-3
TGTGCCAGCAGTTTACGACTAGCGGCCACCACAGATACGCAGTATTTT
CASSLRLAATTDTQYF
>TRBD2|NA|TRBV6-1|TRBJ2-2
TGTGCCAGCAGTGAAGGCGGGGGCACCGGGGAGCTGTTTTTT
CASSEGGGTGELFF
>TRBD2|once|TRBV10-3|TRBJ2-1
TGTGCCACCTCCGGGACTAGCGAGGGTGAGCAGTTCTTC
CATSGTSEGEQFF
>NA|NA|TRBV12-3/TRBV12-4|TRBJ1-5
TGTGCCAGCAGTATCGACTGGGATCAGCCCCAGCATTTT
CASSIDWDQPQHF
>TRBD1|few|TRBV7-2|TRBJ1-5
TGTGCCAGCAGCATAAAGGGACAGGGCGGTCAGCCCCAGCATTTT
CASSIKGQGGQPQHF
>TRBD1|NA|TRBV30|TRBJ2-4
TGTGCCTGGAGTGAGGGACAGGGGTTCATTCAGTACTTC
CAWSEGQGFIQYF
>NA|NA|TRBV5-8|TRBJ1-5
TGTGCCAGCAGCTTGATGCGGCAGACAGGAAACAATCAGCCCCAGCATTTT
CASSLMRQTGNNQPQHF
>TRBD1|NA|TRBV27|TRBJ2-7
TGTGCCACCCAGGGGGACAACATATACGAGCAGTACTTC
CATQGDNIYEQYF
>NA|NA|TRBV2|TRBJ1-1
TGTGCCAGCAGGGGGACAAGGTGGGTGGCTTTCTTT
CASRGTRWVAFF
>NA|NA|TRBV9|TRBJ2-2
TGTGCCAGCAGCGTGGTACAGGGTAACACCGGGGAGCTGTTTTTT
CASSVVQGNTGELFF
>TRBD1|NA|TRBV28|TRBJ2-5
TGTGCCAGCAGACCTCGGACAGGGGAAGAGACCCAGTACTTC
CASRPRTGEETQYF
>TRBD2|once|TRBV3-1/TRBV3-2|TRBJ2-7
TGTGCCAGCAGCCAACTAGCGGGAGGATACGAGCAGTACTTC
CASSQLAGGYEQYF
>TRBD1|NA|TRBV10-2|TRBJ2-7
TGCGCCAGCAGTGGGACTCGGAGACAGGGCTACGAGCAGTACTTC
CASSGTRRQGYEQYF
>TRBD2|NA|TRBV5-1|TRBJ2-3
TGCGCCAGCAGCTTGGCGGGAGGGCCGGATACGCAGTATTTT
CASSLAGGPDTQYF
>NA|once|TRBV6-5|TRBJ2-2
TGTGCCAGCTATAGGACTGAGAGAGGCGCCGGGGAGCTGTTTTTT
CASYRTERGAGELFF